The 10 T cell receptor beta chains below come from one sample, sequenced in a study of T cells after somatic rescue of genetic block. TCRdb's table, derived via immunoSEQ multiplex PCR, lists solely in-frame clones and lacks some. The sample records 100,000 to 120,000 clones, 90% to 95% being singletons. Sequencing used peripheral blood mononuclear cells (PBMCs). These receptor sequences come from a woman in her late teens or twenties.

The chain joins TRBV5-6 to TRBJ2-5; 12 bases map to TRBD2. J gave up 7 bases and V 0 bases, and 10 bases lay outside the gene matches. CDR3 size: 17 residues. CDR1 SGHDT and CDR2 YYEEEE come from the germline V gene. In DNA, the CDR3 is TGTGCCAGCAGCTTGGATCTGGCTAGCGGGGGGGCTGTGACCCAGTACTTC. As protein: CASSLDLASGGAVTQYF.

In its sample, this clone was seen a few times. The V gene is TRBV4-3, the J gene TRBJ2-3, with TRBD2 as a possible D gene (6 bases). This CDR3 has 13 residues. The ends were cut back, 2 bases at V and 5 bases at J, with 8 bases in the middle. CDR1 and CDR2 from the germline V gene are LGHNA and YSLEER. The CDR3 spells CASSQLRGDTQYF. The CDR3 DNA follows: TGCGCCAGCAGCCAACTGCGGGGAGATACGCAGTATTTT.

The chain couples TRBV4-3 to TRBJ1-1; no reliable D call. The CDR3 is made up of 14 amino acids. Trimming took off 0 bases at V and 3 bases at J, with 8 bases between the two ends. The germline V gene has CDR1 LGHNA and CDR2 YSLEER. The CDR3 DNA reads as TGCGCCAGCAGCCAAGACGGGGAAGACACTGAAGCTTTCTTT. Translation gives CASSQDGEDTEAFF.

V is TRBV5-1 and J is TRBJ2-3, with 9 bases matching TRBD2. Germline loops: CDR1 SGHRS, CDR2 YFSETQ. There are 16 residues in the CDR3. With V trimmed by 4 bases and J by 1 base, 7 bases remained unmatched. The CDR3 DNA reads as TGCGCCAGCAGCACAGGTCCTAGCGGGGGCACAGATACGCAGTATTTT. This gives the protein CASSTGPSGGTDTQYF. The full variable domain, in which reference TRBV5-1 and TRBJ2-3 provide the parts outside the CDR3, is KAGVTQTPRYLIKTRGQQVTLSCSPISGHRSVSWYQQTPGQGLQFLFEYFSETQRNKGNFPGRFSGRQFSNSRSEMNVSTLELGDSALYLCASSTGPSGGTDTQYFGPGTRLTVL.

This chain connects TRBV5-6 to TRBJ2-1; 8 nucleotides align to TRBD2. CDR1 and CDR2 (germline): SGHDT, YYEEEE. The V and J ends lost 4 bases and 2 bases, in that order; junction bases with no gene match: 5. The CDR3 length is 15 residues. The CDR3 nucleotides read TGTGCCAGCAGCCCTTTAGCGGGGCCCTACAATGAGCAGTTCTTC. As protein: CASSPLAGPYNEQFF.

In nucleotides, the CDR3 is TGTGCCAGCAGTTTTTGGAAGACGACAGGGAGTTATGGCTACACCTTC. Its translation is CASSFWKTTGSYGYTF. The rearrangement links TRBV28 to TRBJ1-2; the match to TRBD1 covers 7 bases. Germline V CDR1 and CDR2: MDHEN, SYDVKM. The trim removed 3 bases at V and 5 bases at J, leaving 12 bases unmatched. The CDR3 covers 16 residues.

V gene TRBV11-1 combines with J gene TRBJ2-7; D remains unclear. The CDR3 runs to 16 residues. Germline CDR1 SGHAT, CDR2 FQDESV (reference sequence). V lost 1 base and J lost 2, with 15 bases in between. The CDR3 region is CASSLVPRLFPYEQYF. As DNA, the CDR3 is TGTGCCAGCAGCTTAGTCCCAAGACTGTTCCCCTACGAGCAGTACTTC. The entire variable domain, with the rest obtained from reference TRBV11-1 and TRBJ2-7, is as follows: EAEVAQSPRYKITEKSQAVAFWCDPISGHATLYWYRQILGQGPELLVQFQDESVVDDSQLPKDRFSAERLKGVDSTLKIQPAELGDSAMYLCASSLVPRLFPYEQYFGPGTRLTVT.

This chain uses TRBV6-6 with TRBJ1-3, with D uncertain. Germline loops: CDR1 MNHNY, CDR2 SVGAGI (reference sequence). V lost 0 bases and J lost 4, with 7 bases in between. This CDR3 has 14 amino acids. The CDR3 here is CASSYSSVGNTIYF. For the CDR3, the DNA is TGTGCCAGCAGTTACTCCTCGGTGGGAAACACCATATATTTT.

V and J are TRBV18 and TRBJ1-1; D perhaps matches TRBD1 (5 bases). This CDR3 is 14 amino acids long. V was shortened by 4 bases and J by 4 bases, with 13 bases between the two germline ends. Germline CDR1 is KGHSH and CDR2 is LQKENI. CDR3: CASSRTRGATEAFF. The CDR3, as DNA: TGTGCCAGCTCACGCACCCGTGGGGCCACTGAAGCTTTCTTT.

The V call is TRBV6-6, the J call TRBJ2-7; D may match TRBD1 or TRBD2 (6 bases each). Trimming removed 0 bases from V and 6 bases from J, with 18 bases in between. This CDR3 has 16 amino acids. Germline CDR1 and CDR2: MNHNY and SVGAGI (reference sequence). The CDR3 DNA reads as TGTGCCAGCAGTTACTCGGGGGCAGGGGAGGTGGGCGAGCAGTACTTC. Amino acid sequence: CASSYSGAGEVGEQYF.